There are a few counts of the clone carrying this T cell receptor (beta chain). The genes and germline here are from mouse. The read ends 3 residues early relative to the CDR3; the germline J gene fills the gap. Separation of pooled cutaneous lymph node cells was by sorting with CD4, CD8alpha, NKG2D, NKG2ACE and other markers. This record comes from a study of CD8+ T cells in alopecia areata. cDNA prepared by RNA extraction and subsequent reverse transcription served as the template for sequencing. Here immunoSEQ multiplex PCR was the method, and the copy in TCRdb shows in-frame clones only, minus some. The record shows about 300,000 clones for this sample, with no singletons present. In germline, CDR1 is NSHNY, CDR2 SYGAGN. The junction had 6 bases not matched to a gene; V was cut back by 3 bases and J by 0 bases. CDR3 length: 17 amino acids.

The sequenced material came from CD4+ T cells sorted from a lymph node. This chain connects TRBV13-1 to TRBJ1-6; 7 bases map to TRBD1. TRBJ1-6 is an ORF; its function is uncertain. The sequence derives from a C3H/HeJ mouse with alopecia areata. The strain's MHC type: H2-k. Incomplete CDR3 DNA: TGTGCCAGCAGTGCCAGGGGGGATACTTCCTATAATTCGCCC. Translated, it gives CASSARGDTSYNSP. The CDR3 as a whole reads CASSARGDTSYNSPLYF.